This TCR beta chain derives from a study of T-cell memory formation after mild COVID-19. Study observations and caveats: Contracting CD8+ clones were enriched in EMRA, CD4+ mainly in CM and EM.

This clonotype turned up a few times. Its target is not known. Sample barcodes and UMIs were carried by the TCR alpha and TCR beta cDNA libraries that 5'RACE generated with constant-segment primers. TCRdb fed the 5' RACE reads into MiXCR, producing one record per CDR3 protein. This table holds 89,000 or so distinct CDR3 sequences, roughly 13% found once. CDR1 and CDR2 from the germline V gene are SNHLY and FYNNEI. This CDR3 is built from 13 residues. Trimming shortened V by 8 bases and J by 1 base, and 9 bases separated the two germline ends. This TCR was sampled from a man between 18 and 29 years old who had mild COVID-19 (a few samples of this study predate the infection). Cell type and time point are not known. The sample was PBMCs or a T cell subset sorted from them (not recorded which). V gene TRBV2 combines with J gene TRBJ2-4; D is unresolved. In DNA, the CDR3 is TGTGCCAGCTTAGGAGATGCCAAAAACATTCAGTACTTC. Encoded protein: CASLGDAKNIQYF.